This T cell receptor beta chain was retrieved from a study of shared clonotypes between healthy human individuals. Findings of the study overall: Naive subsets usually exceeded memory subsets in estimated richness.

Trimming removed 3 bases at V and 8 bases at J, with 10 bases between. From germline, CDR1 is SGHAT and CDR2 FQNNGV. This CDR3 is 12 amino acids long. As regards this clone: Its specificity is not known.

It was across several immunoSEQ plates that each subset's genomic DNA was evenly split. It was roughly 210 ng DNA, 28,000 or so T cell genomes, that sorted-subset replicate PCRs used. TCRdb's copy holds only in-frame clones and misses some; the assay was immunoSEQ multiplex PCR. The sample contains over 850,000 clones, about four fifths of which appear only once. This clonotype originated in a man aged 18 to 30 in good health. Some clones in this sample may be carry-over from other donors' samples. V gene TRBV11-2 combines with J gene TRBJ1-2, with D possibly TRBD1 on 6 matching bases. The sequenced material came from memory CD4+ T cells from PBMCs. Regarding subset: CD45RA-negative fraction. The CDR3 loop is CASSLNRAGYTF. CDR3 nucleotide sequence: TGTGCCAGCAGCTTGAACAGGGCGGGCTACACCTTC.